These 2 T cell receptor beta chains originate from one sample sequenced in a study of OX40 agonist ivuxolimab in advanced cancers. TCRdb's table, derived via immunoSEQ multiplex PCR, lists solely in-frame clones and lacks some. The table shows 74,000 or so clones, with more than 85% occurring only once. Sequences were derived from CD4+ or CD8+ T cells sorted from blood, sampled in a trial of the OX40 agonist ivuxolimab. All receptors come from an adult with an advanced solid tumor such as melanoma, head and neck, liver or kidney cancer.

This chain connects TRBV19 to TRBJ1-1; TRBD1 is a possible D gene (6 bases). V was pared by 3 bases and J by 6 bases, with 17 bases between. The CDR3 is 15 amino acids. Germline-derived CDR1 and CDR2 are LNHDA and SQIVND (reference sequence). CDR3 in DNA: TGTGCCAGTAGTATTTACAGGGTGGTTGGCGCTGAAGCTTTCTTT. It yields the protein CASSIYRVVGAEAFF.

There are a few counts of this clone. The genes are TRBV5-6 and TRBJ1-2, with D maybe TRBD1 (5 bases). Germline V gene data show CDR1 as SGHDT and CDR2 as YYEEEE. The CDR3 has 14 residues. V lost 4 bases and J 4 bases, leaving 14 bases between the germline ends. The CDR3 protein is CASSLGGVAYGYTF. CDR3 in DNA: TGTGCCAGCAGCCTCGGGGGAGTGGCCTATGGCTACACCTTC.